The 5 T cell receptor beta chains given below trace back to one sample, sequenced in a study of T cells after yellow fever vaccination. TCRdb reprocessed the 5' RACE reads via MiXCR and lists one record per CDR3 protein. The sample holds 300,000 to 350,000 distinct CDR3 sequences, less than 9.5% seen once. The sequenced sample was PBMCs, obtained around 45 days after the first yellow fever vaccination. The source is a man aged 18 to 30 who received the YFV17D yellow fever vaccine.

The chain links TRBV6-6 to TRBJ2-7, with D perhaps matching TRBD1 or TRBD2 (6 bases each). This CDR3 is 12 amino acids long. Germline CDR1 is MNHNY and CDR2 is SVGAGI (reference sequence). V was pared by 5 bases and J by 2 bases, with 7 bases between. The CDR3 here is CASSGGPYEQYV. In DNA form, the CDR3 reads TGTGCCAGCAGTGGGGGGCCCTACGAGCAGTACGTC.

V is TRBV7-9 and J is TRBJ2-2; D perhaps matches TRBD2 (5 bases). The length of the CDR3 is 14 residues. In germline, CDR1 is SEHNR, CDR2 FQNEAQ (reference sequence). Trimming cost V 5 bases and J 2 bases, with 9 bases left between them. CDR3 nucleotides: TGTGCCAGCAGCCCATGGACTAACACCGGGGAGCTGTTTTTT. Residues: CASSPWTNTGELFF.

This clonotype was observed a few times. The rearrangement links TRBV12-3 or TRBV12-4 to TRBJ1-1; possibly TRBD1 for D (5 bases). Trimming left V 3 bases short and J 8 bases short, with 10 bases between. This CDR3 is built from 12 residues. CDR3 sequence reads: CASSFGGREAFF. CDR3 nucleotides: TGTGCCAGCAGTTTCGGGGGAAGGGAAGCTTTCTTT.

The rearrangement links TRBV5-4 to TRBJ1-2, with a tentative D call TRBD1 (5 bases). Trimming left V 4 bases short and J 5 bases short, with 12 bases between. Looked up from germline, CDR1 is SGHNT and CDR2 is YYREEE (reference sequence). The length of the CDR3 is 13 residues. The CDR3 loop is CASSPNTGYGYTF. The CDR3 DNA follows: TGTGCCAGCAGCCCGAATACAGGTTATGGCTACACCTTC.

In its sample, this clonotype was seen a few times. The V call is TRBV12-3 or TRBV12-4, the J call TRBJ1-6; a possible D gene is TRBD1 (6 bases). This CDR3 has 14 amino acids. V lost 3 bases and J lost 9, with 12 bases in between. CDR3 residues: CASSLNRVFSPLHF. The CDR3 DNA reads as TGTGCCAGCAGTTTGAACAGGGTCTTTTCACCCCTCCACTTT.